Below, 10 T cell receptor beta chains from the same sample are listed, as sequenced in a study of shared clonotypes between healthy human individuals. Some clones are missing from TCRdb's copy, which holds only in-frame ones; the method was immunoSEQ multiplex PCR. The repertoire holds about 1 million clones, with around 76% as singletons. Sequencing was performed on memory CD4+ T cells sorted from blood. Stated subset: CD45RA-negative fraction. The receptors derive from a man younger than 30 in good health.

This sequence joins TRBV11-3 and TRBJ2-3, with TRBD2 matching 7 bases. The CDR3 runs 15 residues. The germline CDR1 and CDR2 sequences are SGHNT and YENEEA. The V segment lost 5 bases and the J segment 4 bases; nucleotides outside the gene matches: 9. The CDR3, as DNA: TGTGCCAGCAGCCCGGGCGGGAGCCCCTCAGATACGCAGTATTTT. Translating it yields CASSPGGSPSDTQYF.

The rearrangement uses TRBV5-1 and TRBJ1-4; no firm D call. The V end was cut by 1 base, the J end by 7 bases, with 11 bases between. This CDR3 is 14 amino acids long. Germline V gives CDR1 SGHRS, CDR2 YFSETQ. The CDR3 here is CASSLTLGSEKLFF. CDR3 coding DNA: TGCGCCAGCAGCTTGACCCTGGGGAGTGAAAAACTGTTTTTT.

CDR3 bases: TGTGCCAGCACTTCTAGAGCTCTCGGGGACACTGAAGCTTTCTTT. Translating it yields CASTSRALGDTEAFF. The chain recombines TRBV25-1 with TRBJ1-1; D uncertain. With 7 bases removed from V and 3 bases from J, the gap between germline ends came to 18 bases. The CDR3 consists of 15 residues. The germline gives CDR1 MGHDK, CDR2 SYGVNS.

This clone showed up just a few times. The V gene is TRBV6-6, the J gene TRBJ2-5, with TRBD1 matching 10 bases. This CDR3 is built from 15 residues. The V and J ends lost 4 bases and 5 bases, in that order; junction bases with no gene match: 7. The germline gives CDR1 MNHNY, CDR2 SVGAGI (reference sequence). The chain's CDR3 is CASSSDRGRGETQYF. DNA of the CDR3: TGTGCCAGCAGTTCCGACAGGGGGCGGGGGGAGACCCAGTACTTC.

This chain joins TRBV5-4 and TRBJ2-1; D gene ambiguous. Per germline, CDR1 SGHNT and CDR2 YYREEE (reference sequence). V lost 7 bases to trimming and J lost 6 bases, with 8 bases between them. The CDR3 has 11 residues. The chain's CDR3 is CASASRNEQFF. In DNA form, the CDR3 reads TGTGCCAGCGCCTCCCGCAATGAGCAGTTCTTC.

This clone was picked up a small number of times. The V call is TRBV5-6, the J call TRBJ2-3, with D perhaps matching TRBD1 (6 bases). This CDR3 region has 15 residues. Germline V gene sequence: CDR1 SGHDT, CDR2 YYEEEE. V lost 1 base, J lost 5 bases, and 14 bases lay in between. The CDR3 DNA reads TGTGCCAGCAGCTTGTGGGACACAGTTCAAGATACGCAGTATTTT. It codes for CASSLWDTVQDTQYF. The complete variable domain, with remaining parts taken from reference TRBV5-6 and TRBJ2-3, reads DAGVTQSPTHLIKTRGQQVTLRCSPKSGHDTVSWYQQALGQGPQFIFQYYEEEERQRGNFPDRFSGHQFPNYSSELNVNALLLGDSALYLCASSLWDTVQDTQYFGPGTRLTVL.

In this sample, this clone turned up a few times. This sequence joins TRBV18 and TRBJ1-6; D unresolved. In germline, CDR1 is KGHSH, CDR2 LQKENI. This CDR3 has 15 residues. The germline V and J ends were trimmed by 0 bases and 12 bases, with 15 bases remaining between them. This chain's CDR3 is CASSPPTNRVEPLHF. CDR3 sequence (DNA): TGTGCCAGCTCACCACCCACCAACAGAGTCGAACCCCTCCACTTT.

The chain carries TRBV18 and TRBJ2-7; 13 bases line up with TRBD2. Germline assignment: CDR1 KGHSH and CDR2 LQKENI. The CDR3 runs 16 residues. The trim removed 2 bases at V and 2 bases at J, leaving 3 bases unmatched. CDR3 sequence: CASSPTTSGGAYEQYF. CDR3 nucleotide sequence: TGTGCCAGCTCACCAACTACTAGCGGGGGGGCCTACGAGCAGTACTTC.

V usage is TRBV25-1 and J usage is TRBJ2-2; possible D gene TRBD2, 5 bases. Trimming took 6 bases from V and 5 from J, leaving 19 bases between them. The germline CDR1 and CDR2 sequences are MGHDK and SYGVNS. This CDR3 region has 16 residues. The CDR3 DNA is TGTGCCAGCAGAGCCGACACTTCGGTAGCGACCGGGGAGCTGTTTTTT. Protein: CASRADTSVATGELFF.

The chain is built from TRBV9 and TRBJ2-3, with TRBD1 matching 8 bases. CDR1 is SGDLS, CDR2 YYNGEE, per germline. The CDR3 is 15 amino acids. The ends lost 0 bases at V and 5 bases at J; junction bases unmatched: 5. Written as DNA, the CDR3 is TGTGCCAGCAGCGTAGCTACCAGGGGGCAAGATACGCAGTATTTT. Residues: CASSVATRGQDTQYF. The full variable domain, completed using reference TRBV9 and TRBJ2-3, is DSGVTQTPKHLITATGQRVTLRCSPRSGDLSVYWYQQSLDQGLQFLIQYYNGEERAKGNILERFSAQQFPDLHSELNLSSLELGDSALYFCASSVATRGQDTQYFGPGTRLTVL.